What follows is one TCR beta chain and its context. Its cognate antigen is unknown. The data were taken from a study of T cell responses to AZD1222 COVID-19 vaccine. The study, taken as a whole, reports: Reports indicate that nearly half of spike-specific TCRs are directed at unmutated variant regions. Vaccine-associated CD4 TCRs ranged over spike, dominating at 160-218 and 743-854. Baseline seropositives among AZD1222 recipients totaled only 5 or 6. The sample set comprised mostly white British donors with more females, and clonal diversity was possibly underestimated.

Libraries were prepared by immunoSEQ multiplex PCR; TCRdb keeps only in-frame clonotypes and omits some of them. The data show 150,000 to 180,000 clones, more than 85% seen once. This sequence was found in an adult who had recovered from COVID-19. Sequencing was performed on peripheral blood, taken after recovery from COVID-19.

This CDR3 is CSASWGEGAEAFF. The CDR3 DNA reads as TGCAGTGCTAGTTGGGGGGAGGGGGCTGAAGCTTTCTTT. The chain links TRBV20-1 to TRBJ1-1; possible D gene TRBD1, 6 bases. Between the trimmed V and J ends, which lost 3 bases and 6 bases, there was a span of 14 bases. The CDR3 has 13 amino acids. From germline, CDR1 is DFQATT and CDR2 SNEGSKA (reference sequence).